The 28 T cell receptor beta chains listed next were all sequenced from one sample in a study of Ad26.COV2.S vaccination and SARS-CoV-2 variants. Some clones are missing from TCRdb's copy, which holds only in-frame ones; the method was immunoSEQ multiplex PCR. The sample lists about 680,000 clones, roughly 90% occurring once. Indicated treatment: 19 received Ad26.COV2.S at low or high dose, single or two shots; about 5 received placebo; per-sample allocation not given. Sampling took place 63 days after the first vaccine or placebo injection. The source material was peripheral blood, sampled in a trial of Ad26.COV2.S vaccine versus placebo. All receptors come from a person aged 18-65 years who received the Ad26.COV2.S COVID-19 vaccine or a placebo.

This chain links TRBV6-6 with TRBJ2-7; 12 nucleotides match TRBD2. The CDR3 runs 16 residues. J gave up 2 bases and V 6 bases, and 8 bases lay outside the gene matches. Germline V gene sequence: CDR1 MNHNY, CDR2 SVGAGI (reference sequence). For the CDR3, the DNA is TGTGCCAGCAGCCGGCGGACTAGCGGGATCACCTACGAGCAGTACTTC. It encodes CASSRRTSGITYEQYF.

Worth noting for this clone: Other DNA sequences in this sample translate to the same CDR3. The chain carries TRBV14 and TRBJ1-1; D call uncertain. Germline V gene sequence: CDR1 SGHDN, CDR2 FVKESK. Trimming cost V 1 base and J 5 bases, with 8 bases left between them. The CDR3 contains 13 residues. CDR3 loop: CASSQGGRTEAFF. CDR3 sequence (DNA): TGTGCCAGCAGCCAAGGGGGAAGGACTGAAGCTTTCTTT.

The chain has TRBV19 and TRBJ1-4; TRBD1 agrees at 9 bases. CDR1 and CDR2 (germline): LNHDA, SQIVND (reference sequence). With V trimmed by 7 bases and J by 6 bases, 3 bases remained unmatched. The CDR3 covers 13 residues. As DNA, the CDR3 is TGTGCCAGTAAGGGGACAGGGTATGAAAAACTGTTTTTT. It is translated as CASKGTGYEKLFF.

The chain has TRBV11-1 and TRBJ1-1; no clear D. V gave up 5 bases and J gave up 0 bases, with 7 bases separating them. This CDR3 is 13 amino acids long. Per germline, CDR1 SGHAT and CDR2 FQDESV (reference sequence). The CDR3 DNA reads TGTGCCAGCAGCGGAGTTATGAACACTGAAGCTTTCTTT. It translates to CASSGVMNTEAFF.

The V and J genes are TRBV19 and TRBJ2-7; D tentatively reads TRBD1 or TRBD2 (5 bases each). Germline assignment: CDR1 LNHDA and CDR2 SQIVND (reference sequence). The CDR3 consists of 15 residues. V shed 7 bases and J shed 0 bases, with 16 bases lying between them. The chain's CDR3 is CASKEGTGHSYEQYF. CDR3 DNA: TGTGCCAGTAAAGAGGGGACCGGGCACTCCTACGAGCAGTACTTC. The entire variable domain, with the rest obtained from reference TRBV19 and TRBJ2-7, is as follows: DGGITQSPKYLFRKEGQNVTLSCEQNLNHDAMYWYRQDPGQGLRLIYYSQIVNDFQKGDIAEGYSVSREKKESFPLTVTSAQKNPTAFYLCASKEGTGHSYEQYFGPGTRLTVT.

J is TRBJ2-3 and V is TRBV5-1, with TRBD2 matching 12 bases. CDR1 is SGHRS, CDR2 YFSETQ, per germline. Trimming removed 4 bases from V and 2 bases from J; junction bases left unmatched: 11. There are 18 residues in the CDR3. DNA for the CDR3: TGCGCCAGCAGCAGCCTAGGACTAGCGGGATTCCTCACAGATACGCAGTATTTT. Translated: CASSSLGLAGFLTDTQYF.

The CDR3 DNA is TGTGCCAGCAGCTTTGCGGGAGGGGGATTAAACATTCAGTACTTC. Residues: CASSFAGGGLNIQYF. This chain joins TRBV5-8 and TRBJ2-4, with 9 bases fitting TRBD2. Per germline, CDR1 SGHTS and CDR2 YDEGEE. V gave up 2 bases and J gave up 6 bases; unmatched junction bases: 6. This CDR3 is 15 amino acids long.

CDR3 residues: CASRGDGEQYF. The DNA of the CDR3 is TGCGCCAGCAGGGGAGACGGTGAGCAGTACTTC. This chain joins TRBV10-2 and TRBJ2-7; possibly TRBD2 for D (5 bases). The CDR3 covers 11 residues. V was shortened by 6 bases and J by 7 bases, with 10 bases between the two germline ends. Per germline, CDR1 WSHSY and CDR2 SAAADI.

The gene calls are TRBV6-4 and TRBJ2-2, with D tentatively TRBD1 (5 bases). CDR1 and CDR2 from the germline V gene are MRHNA and SNTAGT. There are 13 residues in the CDR3. The ends were cut back, 3 bases at V and 4 bases at J, with 6 bases in the middle. CDR3 bases: TGTGCCAGCAGTGATAGGGGCACCGGGGAGCTGTTTTTT. Encoded protein: CASSDRGTGELFF.

The rearrangement uses TRBV10-2 and TRBJ2-7; D is perhaps TRBD2 (6 bases). The CDR3 loop spans 11 amino acids. Germline V lookup: CDR1 WSHSY, CDR2 SAAADI. V lost 9 bases and J 4 bases, leaving 10 bases between the germline ends. CDR3 DNA: TGCGCCAGTGGAGGGGTGTACGAGCAGTACTTC. Encoded protein: CASGGVYEQYF.

This clone came up once. The chain joins TRBV6-4 to TRBJ2-2, with a weak D call TRBD2 (6 bases). Germline values: CDR1 MRHNA, CDR2 SNTAGT. V was clipped by 5 bases and J by 4 bases, with 8 bases between them. The CDR3 extends over 13 amino acids. In nucleotides, the CDR3 is TGTGCCAGCAGTTTGGAGGGCACCGGGGAGCTGTTTTTT. Protein sequence: CASSLEGTGELFF.

V and J are TRBV6-6 and TRBJ1-1; D perhaps matches TRBD1 (5 bases). CDR3 size: 13 residues. CDR1 and CDR2 (germline): MNHNY, SVGAGI (reference sequence). V was shortened by 6 bases and J by 7 bases, with 15 bases between the two germline ends. The DNA for the CDR3 is TGTGCCAGCAGCCCAGGGCTGGGAGGTGAAGCTTTCTTT. The encoded protein is CASSPGLGGEAFF.

The V call is TRBV15, the J call TRBJ1-1; D may be TRBD1 (6 bases). Trimming stripped 3 bases from V and 3 bases from J, with 8 bases between. The germline V gene encodes CDR1 LNHNV and CDR2 YYDKDF (reference sequence). This CDR3 comprises 13 residues. CDR3 sequence (DNA): TGTGCCACCAGCAGCCAGGGGTACACTGAAGCTTTCTTT. Its protein is CATSSQGYTEAFF.

The V gene is TRBV11-3, the J gene TRBJ2-1; the D is unclear. The CDR3 consists of 13 residues. The V gene lost 0 bases and the J gene lost 8 bases, with 8 bases spanning the gap. CDR1 is SGHNT and CDR2 is YENEEA in the germline V gene. The CDR3 DNA follows: TGTGCCAGCAGCTTAGAGGGTAACCATGAGCAGTTCTTC. Its protein product is CASSLEGNHEQFF.

V gene TRBV5-8 combines with J gene TRBJ1-2, with 8 bases lining up with TRBD1. The germline V gene encodes CDR1 SGHTS and CDR2 YDEGEE. V trimming: 1 base; J trimming: 14 bases; junction bases outside the gene matches: 13. This CDR3 spans 14 amino acids. The CDR3 loop is CASSLTLGQGHRTF. The CDR3 nucleotides are TGTGCCAGCAGCTTGACCTTAGGACAGGGCCATAGGACCTTC.

For the CDR3, the DNA is TGTGCCAGCAGCCGCCGACCGGACGTACCGGACATTCAGTACTTC. It specifies CASSRRPDVPDIQYF. The chain employs TRBV5-8 and TRBJ2-4; D uncertain. The V gene's germline CDR1 is SGHTS and CDR2 YDEGEE. The CDR3 consists of 15 residues. Trimming shortened V by 4 bases and J by 8 bases, and 19 bases separated the two germline ends.

The V gene is TRBV9, the J gene TRBJ1-1; possibly TRBD1 for D (5 bases). The ends were cut back, 0 bases at V and 1 base at J, with 7 bases in the middle. Looked up from germline, CDR1 is SGDLS and CDR2 is YYNGEE. The CDR3 has 14 residues. The CDR3 loop is CASSVAGTNTEAFF. CDR3 nucleotide sequence: TGTGCCAGCAGCGTAGCCGGGACGAACACTGAAGCTTTCTTT. The variable domain in full, with the rest retrieved from reference TRBV9 and TRBJ1-1, is DSGVTQTPKHLITATGQRVTLRCSPRSGDLSVYWYQQSLDQGLQFLIQYYNGEERAKGNILERFSAQQFPDLHSELNLSSLELGDSALYFCASSVAGTNTEAFFGQGTRLTVV.

The CDR3 DNA follows: TGTGCCAGTAGTATATCGACAGTCCGTCGGGAGACCCAGTACTTC. It translates to CASSISTVRRETQYF. The gene calls are TRBV19 and TRBJ2-5, with TRBD1 as a possible D gene (5 bases). This CDR3 has 15 amino acids. Trimming removed 2 bases from V and 5 bases from J, with 15 bases in between. Germline CDR1 LNHDA, CDR2 SQIVND (reference sequence).

J is TRBJ2-7 and V is TRBV19; 9 positions agree with TRBD1. After removal of 7 bases from V and 7 bases from J, the junction contained 11 bases not matched to a gene. Germline lookup yields CDR1 LNHDA and CDR2 SQIVND (reference sequence). The CDR3 runs 14 residues. The DNA for the CDR3 is TGTGCCAGTACCCCCCGGGACAGGGCGCGGGAGCAGTACTTC. Its translation: CASTPRDRAREQYF.

V usage is TRBV25-1 and J usage is TRBJ2-1; tentative D call: TRBD2 (6 bases). Trimming took 3 bases from V and 7 from J, leaving 19 bases between them. Germline assignment: CDR1 MGHDK and CDR2 SYGVNS. This CDR3 is 16 amino acids long. CDR3 nucleotides: TGTGCCAGCAGTGATACCCCCGGGCTAGCGCGGAATGAGCAGTTCTTC. Amino acid sequence: CASSDTPGLARNEQFF.

This chain uses TRBV6-5 with TRBJ2-5; tentative D call: TRBD2 (6 bases). The germline V and J ends were trimmed by 6 bases and 5 bases, with 13 bases remaining between them. Germline V gene lookup returns CDR1 MNHEY and CDR2 SVGAGI. The CDR3 totals 13 residues. The CDR3: CASSRGLQETQYF. The DNA of the CDR3 is TGTGCCAGCAGCCGGGGACTCCAGGAGACCCAGTACTTC.

This clone was recorded once. This sequence joins TRBV4-2 and TRBJ1-2, with a tentative D call TRBD1 (6 bases). Trimming cost V 1 base and J 5 bases, with 14 bases left between them. The length of the CDR3 is 15 residues. Germline V gene lookup returns CDR1 LGHNA and CDR2 YNFKEQ. The CDR3 DNA sequence: TGTGCCAGCAGCCAAGGAGAGGGGGTAAATTATGGCTACACCTTC. This encodes CASSQGEGVNYGYTF.

The gene calls are TRBV6-5 and TRBJ1-2, with D tentatively TRBD1 (6 bases). The V gene's germline CDR1 is MNHEY and CDR2 SVGAGI. Trimming removed 4 bases from V and 0 bases from J, with 9 bases in between. This CDR3 is built from 14 residues. The CDR3 loop is CASSSPGANYGYTF. The CDR3 DNA sequence: TGTGCCAGCAGTTCCCCAGGGGCTAACTATGGCTACACCTTC.

This clone was seen once. This chain joins TRBV27 and TRBJ1-6; maybe TRBD1 (6 bases). In germline, CDR1 is MNHEY, CDR2 SMNVEV (reference sequence). The CDR3 totals 18 residues. V gave up 3 bases and J gave up 10 bases, with 25 bases separating them. The CDR3 DNA follows: TGTGCCAGCAGTTTCCGCGAACCCTCCGGGACATCGGGATCACCCCTCCACTTT. It encodes CASSFREPSGTSGSPLHF.

The rearrangement joins TRBV10-2 to TRBJ2-3, with 10 bases matching TRBD2. The CDR3 totals 15 residues. V was clipped by 5 bases and J by 4 bases; unmatched bases: 6. CDR1 and CDR2 (germline): WSHSY, SAAADI. Here the CDR3 reads CASSTKREGPDTQYF. The CDR3 nucleotides are TGCGCCAGCAGTACAAAGCGGGAGGGCCCAGATACGCAGTATTTT.

This clone showed up just once. The rearrangement uses TRBV5-4 and TRBJ2-7; tentatively, D is TRBD1 (6 bases). Trimming left V 4 bases short and J 2 bases short, with 10 bases between. CDR3 length: 13 amino acids. CDR1 and CDR2 from the germline V gene are SGHNT and YYREEE (reference sequence). The CDR3 loop reads CASSTGQPYEQYF. The CDR3 DNA sequence: TGTGCCAGCAGCACGGGACAACCCTACGAGCAGTACTTC. The variable domain in full, with the rest retrieved from reference TRBV5-4 and TRBJ2-7, is ETGVTQSPTHLIKTRGQQVTLRCSSQSGHNTVSWYQQALGQGPQFIFQYYREEENGRGNFPPRFSGLQFPNYSSELNVNALELDDSALYLCASSTGQPYEQYFGPGTRLTVT.

The V and J genes are TRBV3-1 (or the pseudogene TRBV3-2) and TRBJ2-5, with 7 bases identical to TRBD2. The CDR3 totals 17 residues. V shed 0 bases and J 1 base; nucleotides not matched to a gene: 8. Germline V CDR1 and CDR2: LGHDT, YNNKEL (reference sequence). The CDR3 sequence: CASSQDPPLAVQETQYF. As DNA, the CDR3 is TGTGCCAGCAGCCAAGATCCGCCTCTAGCGGTCCAAGAGACCCAGTACTTC.

The rearrangement links TRBV6-2 or TRBV6-3 to TRBJ1-2; D is ambiguous. Germline CDR1 MNHEY, CDR2 SVGEGT. The CDR3 is 15 residues long. Trimming stripped 0 bases from V and 2 bases from J, with 10 bases between. Written as DNA, the CDR3 is TGTGCCAGCAGTTACTCGAGGGCAGGCAACTATGGCTACACCTTC. This gives the protein CASSYSRAGNYGYTF.